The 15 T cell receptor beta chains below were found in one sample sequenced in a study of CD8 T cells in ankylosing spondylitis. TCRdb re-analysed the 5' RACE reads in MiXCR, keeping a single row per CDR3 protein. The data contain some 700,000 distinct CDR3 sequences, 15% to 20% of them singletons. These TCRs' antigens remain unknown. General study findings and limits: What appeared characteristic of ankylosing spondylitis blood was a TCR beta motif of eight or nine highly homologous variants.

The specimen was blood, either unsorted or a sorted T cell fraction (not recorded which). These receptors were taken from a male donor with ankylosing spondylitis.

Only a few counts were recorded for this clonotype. In nucleotides, the CDR3 is TGTGCCTCAACAAGACAGGGGAATAGCAATCAGCCCCAGCATTTT. Residues: CASTRQGNSNQPQHF. V is TRBV19 and J is TRBJ1-5, with 8 nucleotides matching TRBD1. Germline CDR1 reads LNHDA; CDR2 reads SQIVND (reference sequence). The CDR3 has 15 amino acids. V was pared by 11 bases and J by 0 bases, with 9 bases of the junction left unmatched.

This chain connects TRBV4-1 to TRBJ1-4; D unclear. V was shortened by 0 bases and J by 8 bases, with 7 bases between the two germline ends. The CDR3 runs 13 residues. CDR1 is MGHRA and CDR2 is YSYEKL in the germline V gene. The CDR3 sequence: CASSQDFIEKLFF. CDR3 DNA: TGCGCCAGCAGCCAAGATTTCATAGAAAAACTGTTTTTT.

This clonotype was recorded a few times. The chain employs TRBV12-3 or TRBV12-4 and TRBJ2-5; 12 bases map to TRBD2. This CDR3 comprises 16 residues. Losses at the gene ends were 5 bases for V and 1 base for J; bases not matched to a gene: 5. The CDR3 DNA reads TGTGCCAGCAGTCAAGGACTAGCGGGGACCCAAGAGACCCAGTACTTC. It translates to CASSQGLAGTQETQYF.

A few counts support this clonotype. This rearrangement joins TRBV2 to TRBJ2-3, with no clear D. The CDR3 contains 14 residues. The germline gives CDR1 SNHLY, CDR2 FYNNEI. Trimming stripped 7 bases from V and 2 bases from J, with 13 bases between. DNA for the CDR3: TGTGCCAGCATTCCCCAGAAACTCACAGATACGCAGTATTTT. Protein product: CASIPQKLTDTQYF.

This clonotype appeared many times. The CDR3: CASSSHLSTRTNPGELFF. Here the CDR3 DNA reads TGTGCCAGCAGCAGCCATCTCAGTACCCGGACAAACCCCGGGGAGCTGTTTTTT. The chain couples TRBV11-2 to TRBJ2-2; perhaps TRBD1 as D (5 bases). Germline V gene lookup returns CDR1 SGHAT and CDR2 FQNNGV. This CDR3 has 18 residues. Between the trimmed V and J ends, which lost 5 bases and 6 bases, there was a span of 25 bases.

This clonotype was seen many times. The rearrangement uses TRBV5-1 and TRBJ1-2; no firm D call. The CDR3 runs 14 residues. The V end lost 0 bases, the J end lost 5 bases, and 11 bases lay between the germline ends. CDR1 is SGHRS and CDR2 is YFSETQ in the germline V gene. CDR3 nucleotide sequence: TGCGCCAGCAGCTTGGGTCGGCAGACTTATGGCTACACCTTC. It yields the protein CASSLGRQTYGYTF.

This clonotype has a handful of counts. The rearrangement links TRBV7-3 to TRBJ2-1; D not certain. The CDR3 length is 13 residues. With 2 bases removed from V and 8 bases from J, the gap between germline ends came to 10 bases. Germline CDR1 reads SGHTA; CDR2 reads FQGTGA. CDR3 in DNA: TGTGCCAGCAGCTTAGACCCTACGGATGAGCAGTTCTTC. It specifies CASSLDPTDEQFF.

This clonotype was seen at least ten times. The CDR3 DNA reads as TGTGCCAGCAGCACTGGGATCAACGGGAAAGAAGCTTTCTTT. Amino acid sequence: CASSTGINGKEAFF. This chain uses TRBV5-6 with TRBJ1-1; D call uncertain. The germline V and J ends were trimmed by 4 bases and 8 bases, with 18 bases remaining between them. The CDR3 has 14 amino acids. Germline CDR1 reads SGHDT; CDR2 reads YYEEEE. The entire variable domain, with the rest obtained from reference TRBV5-6 and TRBJ1-1, is as follows: DAGVTQSPTHLIKTRGQQVTLRCSPKSGHDTVSWYQQALGQGPQFIFQYYEEEERQRGNFPDRFSGHQFPNYSSELNVNALLLGDSALYLCASSTGINGKEAFFGQGTRLTVV.

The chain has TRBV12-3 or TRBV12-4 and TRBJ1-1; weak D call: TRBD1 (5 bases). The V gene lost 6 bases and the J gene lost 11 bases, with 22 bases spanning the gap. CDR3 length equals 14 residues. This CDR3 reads CASSIRQGGVGAFF. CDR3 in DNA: TGTGCCAGCAGCATCCGGCAGGGTGGTGTTGGGGCTTTCTTT.

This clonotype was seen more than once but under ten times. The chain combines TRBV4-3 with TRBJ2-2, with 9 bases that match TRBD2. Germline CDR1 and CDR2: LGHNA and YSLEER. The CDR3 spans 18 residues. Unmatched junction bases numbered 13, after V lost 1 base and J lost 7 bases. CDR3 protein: CASSQGVAGGPSGGELFF. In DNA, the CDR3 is TGCGCCAGCAGCCAAGGGGTTGCGGGAGGGCCTTCTGGCGGGGAGCTGTTTTTT.

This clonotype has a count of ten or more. The CDR3 region has the DNA TGTGCCAGCAGTTTAGACAGGAGCAATCAGCCCCAGCATTTT. The encoded protein is CASSLDRSNQPQHF. The chain uses TRBV12-3 or TRBV12-4 and TRBJ1-5; D perhaps matches TRBD1 (5 bases). This CDR3 comprises 14 residues. V was pared by 1 base and J by 1 base, with 5 bases between.

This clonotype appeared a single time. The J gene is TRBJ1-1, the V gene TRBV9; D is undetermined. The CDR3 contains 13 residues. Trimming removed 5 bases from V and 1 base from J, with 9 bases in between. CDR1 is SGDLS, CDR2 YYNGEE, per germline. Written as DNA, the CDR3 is TGTGCCAGCAGGCCCCAACAGAACACTGAAGCTTTCTTT. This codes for CASRPQQNTEAFF. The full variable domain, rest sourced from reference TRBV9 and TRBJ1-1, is DSGVTQTPKHLITATGQRVTLRCSPRSGDLSVYWYQQSLDQGLQFLIQYYNGEERAKGNILERFSAQQFPDLHSELNLSSLELGDSALYFCASRPQQNTEAFFGQGTRLTVV.

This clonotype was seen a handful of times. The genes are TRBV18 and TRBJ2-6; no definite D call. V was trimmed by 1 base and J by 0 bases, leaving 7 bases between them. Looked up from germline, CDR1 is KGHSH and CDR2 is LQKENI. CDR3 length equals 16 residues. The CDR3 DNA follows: TGTGCCAGCTCACCACTACAGAGCTCTGGGGCCAACGTCCTGACTTTC. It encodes CASSPLQSSGANVLTF. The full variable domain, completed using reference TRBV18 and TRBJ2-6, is NAGVMQNPRHLVRRRGQEARLRCSPMKGHSHVYWYRQLPEEGLKFMVYLQKENIIDESGMPKERFSAEFPKEGPSILRIQQVVRGDSAAYFCASSPLQSSGANVLTFGAGSRLTVL.

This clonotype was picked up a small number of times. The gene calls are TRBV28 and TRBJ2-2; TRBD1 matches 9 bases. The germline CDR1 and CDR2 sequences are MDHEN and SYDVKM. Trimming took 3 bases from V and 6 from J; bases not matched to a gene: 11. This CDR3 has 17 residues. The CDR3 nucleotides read TGTGCCAGCAGTTTTTACGGGACAGGGTCTAGCCCCGGGGAGCTGTTTTTT. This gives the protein CASSFYGTGSSPGELFF.

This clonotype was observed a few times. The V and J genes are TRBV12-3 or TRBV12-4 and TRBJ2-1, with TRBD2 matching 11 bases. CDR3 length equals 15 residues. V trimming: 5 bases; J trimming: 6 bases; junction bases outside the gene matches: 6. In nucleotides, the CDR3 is TGTGCCAGCAGTGACGGGACTAGCGGCCGCAATGAGCAGTTCTTC. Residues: CASSDGTSGRNEQFF.